This T cell receptor beta chain was sequenced for a study of blood T cell repertoires in COVID-19. Overall study: COVID-19 samples collected from the United States, Italy and Spain covered acute and convalescent phases.

This clone was picked up one time. Produced via immunoSEQ multiplex PCR; TCRdb's table is partial and in-frame only. The table has under 300,000 clones, 90% seen once. The sequenced material came from peripheral blood. The TCR originated in a woman aged 55-75 years with COVID-19, enrolled during active disease.

For the CDR3, the DNA is TGTGCCAGCAGTTTACGGACAGGGTTGAACACTGAAGCTTTCTTT. Translating gives CASSLRTGLNTEAFF. The chain links TRBV6-2 or TRBV6-3 to TRBJ1-1, with 8 nucleotides matching TRBD1. Trimming took 4 bases from V and 0 from J; bases not matched to a gene: 4. The CDR3 is made up of 15 amino acids. CDR1 and CDR2 (germline): MNHEY, SVGEGT.